This T cell receptor beta chain came from a study of T cells after yellow fever vaccination. MiXCR was run by TCRdb on the 5' RACE reads, yielding one entry per CDR3 protein. The table shows 100,000 to 150,000 distinct CDR3 sequences, with over 12% occurring only once. A few counts support this clonotype. The CDR3 sequence is 11 residues long. Between the trimmed V and J ends, which lost 5 bases and 10 bases, there was a span of 9 bases. The sample in question was CD8+ T cells sorted from PBMCs, obtained 5 days after the yellow fever booster vaccination. The receptor was isolated from a man between 18 and 29 years old who received the YFV17D yellow fever vaccine. This sequence joins TRBV12-3 or TRBV12-4 and TRBJ2-1; D may be TRBD1 (5 bases). The CDR3 DNA follows: TGTGCCAGCAGTCTAAACAGGGAGCAGTTCTTC. Translated, it gives CASSLNREQFF.